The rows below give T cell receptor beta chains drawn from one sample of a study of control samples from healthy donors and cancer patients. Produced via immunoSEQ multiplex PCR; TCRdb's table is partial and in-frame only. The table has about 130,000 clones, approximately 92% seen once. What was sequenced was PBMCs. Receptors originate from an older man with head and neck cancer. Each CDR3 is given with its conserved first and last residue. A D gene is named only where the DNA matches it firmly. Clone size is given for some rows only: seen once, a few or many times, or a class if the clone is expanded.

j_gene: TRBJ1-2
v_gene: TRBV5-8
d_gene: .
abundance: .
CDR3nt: TGTGCCAGCAGCAAGGGACGGCGGGAGGATGGCTACACCTTC
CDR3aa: CASSKGRREDGYTF

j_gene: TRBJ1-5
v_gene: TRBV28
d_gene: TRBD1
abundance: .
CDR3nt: TGTGCCAGCAGTCCTCCGGGACAGGTGACTTATAGCAATCAGCCCCAGCATTTT
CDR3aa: CASSPPGQVTYSNQPQHF

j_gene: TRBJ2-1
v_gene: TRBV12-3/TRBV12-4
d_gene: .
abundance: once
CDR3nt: TGTGCCAGCAGTTTCTACAATGAGCAGTTCTTC
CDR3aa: CASSFYNEQFF

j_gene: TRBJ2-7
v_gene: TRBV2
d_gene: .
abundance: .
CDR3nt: TGCGGAGTCGGGGCTACTCTCTACGAGCAGTACTTC
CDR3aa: CGVGATLYEQYF

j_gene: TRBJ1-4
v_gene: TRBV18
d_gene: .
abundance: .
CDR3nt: TGTGCCAGCTCATCTGGACAAGTTGCAACTAATGAAAAACTGTTTTTT
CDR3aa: CASSSGQVATNEKLFF

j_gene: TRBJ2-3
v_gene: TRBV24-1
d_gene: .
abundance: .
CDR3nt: TGTGCCACCAGTGACCGAGGTGGGAGCACAGATACGCAGTATTTT
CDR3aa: CATSDRGGSTDTQYF

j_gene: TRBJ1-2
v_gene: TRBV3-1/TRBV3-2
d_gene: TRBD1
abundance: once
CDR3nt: TGTGCCAGCAGCCAAGTCGGGACAGGGGTGTTTGGCTACACCTTC
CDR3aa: CASSQVGTGVFGYTF

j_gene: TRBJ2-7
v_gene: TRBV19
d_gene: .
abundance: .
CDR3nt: TGTGCCAGTAGTGCTCCCTCCTACGAGCAGTACTTC
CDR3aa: CASSAPSYEQYF

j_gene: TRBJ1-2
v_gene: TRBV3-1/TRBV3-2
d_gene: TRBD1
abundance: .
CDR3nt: TGTGCCAGCAGCCCCCTTGGGACAGGGGCATATGGCTACACCTTC
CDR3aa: CASSPLGTGAYGYTF

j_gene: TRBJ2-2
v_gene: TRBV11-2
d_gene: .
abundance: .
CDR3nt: TGTGCCAGCAGCTTAGGGGAGAGCGGAGTGGTGTTTTTT
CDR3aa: CASSLGESGVVFF

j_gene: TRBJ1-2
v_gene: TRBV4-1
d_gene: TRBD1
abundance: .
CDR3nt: TGCGCCAGCAGCCAAGATACGGGACAGGGGGAATACTATGGCTACACCTTC
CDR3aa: CASSQDTGQGEYYGYTF

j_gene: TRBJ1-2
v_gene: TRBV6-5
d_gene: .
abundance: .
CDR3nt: TGTGCCAGCAGTTACGGTGGATTCGGGGGCTACACCTTC
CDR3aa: CASSYGGFGGYTF

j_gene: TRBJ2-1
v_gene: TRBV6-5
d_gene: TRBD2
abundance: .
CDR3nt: TGTGCCAGCAGGGGTGGACTAGCGGCTGAGCAGTTCTTC
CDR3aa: CASRGGLAAEQFF

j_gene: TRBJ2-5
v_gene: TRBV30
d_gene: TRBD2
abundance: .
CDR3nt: TGTGCCTGGAGTGGCGGGGGGGAGACCCAGTACTTC
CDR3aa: CAWSGGGETQYF

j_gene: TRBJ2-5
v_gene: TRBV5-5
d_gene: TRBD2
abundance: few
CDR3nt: TGTGCCAGCAGCTTGTTCTATGCTAGCGGGGGTGAGACCCAGTACTTC
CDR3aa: CASSLFYASGGETQYF

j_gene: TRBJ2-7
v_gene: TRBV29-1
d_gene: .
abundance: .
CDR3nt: TGCAGCGTCGGACAGAGCATTTGGGTTGACGAGCAGTACTTC
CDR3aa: CSVGQSIWVDEQYF

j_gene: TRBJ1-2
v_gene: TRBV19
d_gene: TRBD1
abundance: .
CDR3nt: TGTGCCAGTAGTGACAGGGAGAGATATGGCTACACCTTC
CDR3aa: CASSDRERYGYTF

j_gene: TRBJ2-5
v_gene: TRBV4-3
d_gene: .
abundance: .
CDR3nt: TGCGCCAGCAGCCAATCCCCGGGGCCAGCTTCGCAGACCCAGTACTTC
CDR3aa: CASSQSPGPASQTQYF

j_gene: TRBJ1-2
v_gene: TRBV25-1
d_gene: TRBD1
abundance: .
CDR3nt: TGTGCCAGCAGTGAATTTGTAGGGACAGCCCCACAATTC
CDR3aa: CASSEFVGTAPQF

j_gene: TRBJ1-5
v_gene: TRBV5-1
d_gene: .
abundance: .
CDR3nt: TGCGCCAGCAGCCCAGGCCAACCCAATCAGCCCCAGCATTTT
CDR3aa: CASSPGQPNQPQHF

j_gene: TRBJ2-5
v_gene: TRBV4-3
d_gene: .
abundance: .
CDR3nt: TGCGCCAGCAGCCTGGGCAGGGAGACCCAGTACTTC
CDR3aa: CASSLGRETQYF

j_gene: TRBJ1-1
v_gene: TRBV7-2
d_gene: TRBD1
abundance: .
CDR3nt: TGTGCCAGCAGCTTACGACAGGGGGAATCCACTGAAGCTTTCTTT
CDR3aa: CASSLRQGESTEAFF

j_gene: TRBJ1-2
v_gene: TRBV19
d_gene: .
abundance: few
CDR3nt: TGTGCCAGTAGTATAGGCTATGGCTACACCTTC
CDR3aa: CASSIGYGYTF

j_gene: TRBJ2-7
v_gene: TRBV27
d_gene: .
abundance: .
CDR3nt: TGTGCCAGCTTGTCCAGCCGAAACTCCTACGAGCAGTACTTC
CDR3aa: CASLSSRNSYEQYF

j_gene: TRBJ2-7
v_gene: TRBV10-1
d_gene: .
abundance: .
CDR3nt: TGCGCCAGCAGTGACGGGACCTACGAGCAGTACTTC
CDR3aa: CASSDGTYEQYF

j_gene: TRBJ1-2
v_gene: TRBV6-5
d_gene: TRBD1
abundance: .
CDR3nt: TGTGCCAGCAGGACGGACAGGGGGCCGAGCTATGGCTACACCTTC
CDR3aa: CASRTDRGPSYGYTF

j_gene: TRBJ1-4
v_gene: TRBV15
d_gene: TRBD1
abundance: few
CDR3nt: TGTGCCACCAGCAGAGAAAGAATGAGCTGGACAGGGGTGTTTTTT
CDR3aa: CATSRERMSWTGVFF

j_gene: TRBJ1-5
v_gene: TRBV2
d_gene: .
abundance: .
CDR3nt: TGTGCCAGCAGTTCGAACAGTCTTCATCAGCCCCAGCATTTT
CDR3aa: CASSSNSLHQPQHF